The clone carrying this TCR beta chain was recorded at least ten times. Its antigen is as yet unknown. This specimen comes from a study of response to subunit inactivated influenza vaccine. Study conclusions and caveats: T cells newly recruited by each seasonal influenza vaccination are few, the authors suggested.

TCRdb analysed the RT-PCR reads with MiXCR anew, one entry per CDR3 protein. Of roughly 760,000 distinct CDR3 sequences in the sample, approximately 21% are singletons; the top ten hold about 10%. V was clipped by 3 bases and J by 4 bases, with 13 bases between them. This CDR3 comprises 14 residues. The sequence derives from a man aged 50 or older who received an inactivated influenza vaccine. The V gene is TRBV12-3 or TRBV12-4, the J gene TRBJ2-7, with a tentative D call TRBD1 (5 bases). Source: PBMCs from blood, taken roughly 5 days after vaccination. This CDR3 is CASSFRTRRYEQYF. CDR3 DNA sequence: TGTGCCAGCAGTTTCAGGACAAGAAGGTACGAGCAGTACTTC.